These T cell receptor beta chains were read from a single sample in a study of T cells after yellow fever vaccination. TCRdb fed the 5' RACE reads into MiXCR, producing one record per CDR3 protein. The repertoire consists of about 45,000 distinct CDR3 sequences, with 6.8% occurring once and the leading ten covering approximately 15%. Material: CD8+ T cells not binding an NS4B(214-222) dextramer, sorted from PBMCs, obtained 45 days after the yellow fever booster vaccination. These receptors came from a man younger than 40 who received the YFV17D yellow fever vaccine. CDR3s include the opening cysteine and the closing phenylalanine or tryptophan. A D gene is named only where the DNA matches it firmly. Rows may omit the clone size; those that give it use once, few, many or a size class.

V gene	D gene	clone size	J gene	CDR3 DNA	CDR3 protein
TRBV27	-	many	TRBJ1-6	TGTGCCAGCAGTTCGACAGCTTATAATTCACCCCTCCACTTT	CASSSTAYNSPLHF
TRBV20-1	-	many	TRBJ2-7	TGCAGTGCAAATACCGGAGGGGTTGAGCAGTACTTC	CSANTGGVEQYF
TRBV2	-	many	TRBJ2-7	TGTGCCAGCAGTGAATTTTCTAGAGAGCAGTACTTC	CASSEFSREQYF
TRBV12-3/TRBV12-4	TRBD1	many	TRBJ2-7	TGTGCCAGCAGTAGCGGACAGGAGAACGAGCAGTACTTC	CASSSGQENEQYF
TRBV6-1	-	-	TRBJ1-1	TGTGCCAGGAGTCGAGACGGAACCACTGAAGCTTTCTTT	CARSRDGTTEAFF
TRBV7-8	TRBD1	few	TRBJ1-1	TGTGCCAGCAGCTGGGGGACAGTAAGTGAAGCTTTCTTT	CASSWGTVSEAFF
TRBV7-9	-	many	TRBJ2-3	TGTGCCAGCAGACAGGGAGCAGATACGCAGTATTTT	CASRQGADTQYF
TRBV6-5	TRBD2	-	TRBJ2-1	TGTGCCAGCAGTTTATTAACTAGCGGGAGCCGAAGCTCCTACAATGAGCAGTTCTTC	CASSLLTSGSRSSYNEQFF
TRBV5-1	TRBD1	many	TRBJ1-5	TGCGCCAGCAGCTTGGCCGGACAGGGCCCCCAGCCCCAGCATTTT	CASSLAGQGPQPQHF
TRBV30	TRBD1	-	TRBJ1-5	TGTGCCTGGGGGACCGGGACAGAGTCAACCGCCCAGCATTTT	CAWGTGTESTAQHF
TRBV20-1	TRBD2	many	TRBJ2-5	TGCAGTGCTCCCTCGGGAGGAATGGAGACCCAGTACTTC	CSAPSGGMETQYF
TRBV11-2	TRBD1	many	TRBJ2-5	TGTGCCAGCAGCTTACTCCAGGGGGCTGGGACCCAGTACTTC	CASSLLQGAGTQYF
TRBV7-9	-	many	TRBJ1-3	TGTGCCAGCAGTGACGCGGTAGGGGGTTTGGCTGGAAACACCATATATTTT	CASSDAVGGLAGNTIYF
TRBV6-5	-	many	TRBJ2-3	TGTGCCAGCAGCTCTCCCCCCGGCAGGAGCTTTAGCACAGATACGCAGTATTTT	CASSSPPGRSFSTDTQYF
TRBV6-4	-	many	TRBJ2-2	TGTGCCAGCAGTATCCAGGGGGGAAGCACCGGGGAGCTGTTTTTT	CASSIQGGSTGELFF
TRBV20-1	-	many	TRBJ2-3	TGCAGTGCTAGAGATAGAGACCAATATACAGATACGCAGTATTTT	CSARDRDQYTDTQYF
TRBV20-1	-	many	TRBJ2-4	TGCAGTGCTAGATCTAACATTCAGTACTTC	CSARSNIQYF
TRBV4-1	-	many	TRBJ2-2	TGCGCCAGCAGCCAAGAGGTTGGCGGAATGGGTACCGGGGAGCTGTTTTTT	CASSQEVGGMGTGELFF
TRBV15	-	-	TRBJ1-2	TGTGCCACCAGCAGTCCACATGACCATGGCTACACCTTC	CATSSPHDHGYTF
TRBV5-1	-	many	TRBJ2-7	TGCGCCAGCAGCCTCGGACAGACCGAGCAGTACTTC	CASSLGQTEQYF
TRBV3-1	-	-	TRBJ1-1	TGTGCCACCTGCCAAGGCTTTAGGGGTTACACTGAAGCTTTCTTT	CATCQGFRGYTEAFF
TRBV4-2	-	many	TRBJ1-1	TGTGCCAGCAGCCAAGAATCTGGGGCAGGGGACACTGAAGCTTTCTTT	CASSQESGAGDTEAFF
TRBV7-6	TRBD1	many	TRBJ2-1	TGTGCCAGCAGCTCGACAGGGGGCAGGGGTGAGCAGTTCTTC	CASSSTGGRGEQFF
TRBV19	-	-	TRBJ2-1	TGTGCCAGTAGTATGTTAGCTGCCTCAATCGAGCAGTTCTTC	CASSMLAASIEQFF
TRBV29-1	-	many	TRBJ1-2	TGCAGCGCTGAATCGGACAGCTGGGGCTACACCTTC	CSAESDSWGYTF
TRBV4-3	TRBD1	many	TRBJ2-7	TGCGCCAGCAGCCAAGTGCGGGACAGGGGGCCAAAGCAGTACTTC	CASSQVRDRGPKQYF
TRBV7-9	TRBD2	many	TRBJ2-3	TGTGCCAGCAGCTTAGGACTAGCGGGGGCAGATACGCAGTATTTT	CASSLGLAGADTQYF
TRBV10-3	TRBD1	many	TRBJ1-2	TGTGCCTCGACCCGGGACAGGGTAGTCTATGGCTACACCTTC	CASTRDRVVYGYTF
TRBV18	-	-	TRBJ2-1	TGTGCCAGCTCACCACCGACAGGATACAATGAGCAGTTCTTC	CASSPPTGYNEQFF
TRBV7-3	TRBD1	few	TRBJ1-6	TGTGCCAGCAGCTTAGTCGACAGGGAGGAAAGATCACCCCTCCACTTT	CASSLVDREERSPLHF
TRBV15	-	many	TRBJ2-7	TGTGCCACCAGCAGGGGCTCCTACGAGCAGTACTTC	CATSRGSYEQYF
TRBV15	TRBD2	many	TRBJ2-3	TGTGCCACCAGCAGACCTTTTAGCGGGAAGCACACAGATACGCAGTATTTT	CATSRPFSGKHTDTQYF
TRBV20-1	-	many	TRBJ1-2	TGCAGTGCTAGATTAGTAGTAGATAACTATGGCTACACCTTC	CSARLVVDNYGYTF